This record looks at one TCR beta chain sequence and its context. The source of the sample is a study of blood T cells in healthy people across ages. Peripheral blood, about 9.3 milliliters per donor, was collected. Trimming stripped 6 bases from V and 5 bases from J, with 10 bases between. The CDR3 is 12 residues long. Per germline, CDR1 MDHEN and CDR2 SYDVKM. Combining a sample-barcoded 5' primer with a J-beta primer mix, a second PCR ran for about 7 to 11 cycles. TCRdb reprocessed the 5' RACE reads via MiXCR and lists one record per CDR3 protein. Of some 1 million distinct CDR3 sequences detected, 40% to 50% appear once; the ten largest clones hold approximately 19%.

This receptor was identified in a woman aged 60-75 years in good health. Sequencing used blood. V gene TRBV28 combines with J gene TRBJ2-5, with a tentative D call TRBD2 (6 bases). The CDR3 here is CASRGGRETQYF. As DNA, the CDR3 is TGTGCCAGCAGGGGGGGTCGGGAGACCCAGTACTTC.